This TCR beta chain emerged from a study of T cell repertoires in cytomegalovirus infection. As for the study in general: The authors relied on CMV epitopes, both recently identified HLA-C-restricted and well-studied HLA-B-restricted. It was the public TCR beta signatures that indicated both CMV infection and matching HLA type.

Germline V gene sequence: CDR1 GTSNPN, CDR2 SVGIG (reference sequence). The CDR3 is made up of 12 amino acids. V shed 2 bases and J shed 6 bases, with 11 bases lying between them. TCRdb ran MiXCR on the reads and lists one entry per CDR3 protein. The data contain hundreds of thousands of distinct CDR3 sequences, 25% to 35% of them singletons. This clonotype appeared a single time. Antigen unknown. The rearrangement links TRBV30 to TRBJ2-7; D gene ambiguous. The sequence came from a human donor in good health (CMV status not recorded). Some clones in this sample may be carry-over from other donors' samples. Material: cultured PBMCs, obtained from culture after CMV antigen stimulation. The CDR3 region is CAWSLLRGEQYF. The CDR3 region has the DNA TGTGCCTGGAGTTTATTACGAGGCGAGCAGTACTTC.